These 19 T cell receptor beta chains came from one sample sequenced in a study of T cell responses to AZD1222 COVID-19 vaccine. Repertoires were generated with immunoSEQ multiplex PCR, while TCRdb's copy carries only in-frame clones and drops some. The sample consists of about 160,000 clones, roughly 86% of them appearing once. Sample: peripheral blood, taken on day 0 of AZD1222 vaccination. The receptors originated from an adult in good health.

CDR3 region: CASSLRAVPYGYTF. DNA for the CDR3: TGTGCCAGCAGTTTGCGGGCAGTCCCGTATGGCTACACCTTC. The J gene is TRBJ1-2, the V gene TRBV6-2 or TRBV6-3; no reliable D call. The CDR3 contains 14 residues. Germline V lookup: CDR1 MNHEY, CDR2 SVGEGT. V dropped 4 bases and J dropped 5 bases, with 14 bases sitting between them.

J is TRBJ1-1 and V is TRBV5-1, with D possibly TRBD1 on 6 matching bases. Germline V gene lookup returns CDR1 SGHRS and CDR2 YFSETQ. V was pared by 0 bases and J by 6 bases, with 15 bases between. The CDR3 sequence is 15 residues long. The CDR3 nucleotides are TGCGCCAGCAGCTTGGGAGGGTTTGAGGGGGCTGAAGCTTTCTTT. This sequence encodes CASSLGGFEGAEAFF.

The chain couples TRBV5-1 to TRBJ1-2; D is uncertain. Germline lookup yields CDR1 SGHRS and CDR2 YFSETQ. V lost 0 bases, J lost 2 bases, and 11 bases lay in between. The CDR3 is 15 amino acids. CDR3 region: CASSLANGKNYGYTF. The CDR3 DNA is TGCGCCAGCAGCTTGGCTAATGGGAAAAACTATGGCTACACCTTC.

The chain links TRBV6-5 to TRBJ1-6; D ambiguous. V was trimmed by 0 bases and J by 9 bases, leaving 12 bases between them. This CDR3 has 15 amino acids. Germline V gives CDR1 MNHEY, CDR2 SVGAGI. DNA of the CDR3: TGTGCCAGCAGTTACTCCGGGAGAGGGCGTTCACCCCTCCACTTT. Translating it yields CASSYSGRGRSPLHF.

The chain couples TRBV2 to TRBJ2-5, with TRBD2 as a possible D gene (6 bases). The CDR3 has 14 amino acids. The germline V gene encodes CDR1 SNHLY and CDR2 FYNNEI. V lost 2 bases and J lost 7, with 14 bases in between. The CDR3 bases are TGTGCCAGCAGTGAAATGCGGGGCCCCGGGACCCAGTACTTC. Translated, it gives CASSEMRGPGTQYF.

This clone showed up just a few times. The V and J genes are TRBV23-1 and TRBJ1-1; maybe TRBD1 (5 bases). TRBV23-1 is sorted into the ORF group, with uncertain function. V was pared by 2 bases and J by 0 bases, with 13 bases between. The CDR3 loop spans 16 amino acids. Here the CDR3 DNA reads TGCGCCAGCAGTCAACCTCGGGAGGGGATGAACACTGAAGCTTTCTTT. It specifies CASSQPREGMNTEAFF.

There are a few counts of this clone. The chain links TRBV4-3 to TRBJ1-2, with D maybe TRBD1 (5 bases). Trimming took 1 base from V and 3 from J, leaving 12 bases between them. The V gene's germline CDR1 is LGHNA and CDR2 YSLEER. The CDR3 spans 15 residues. CDR3 in DNA: TGCGCCAGCAGCCAAGTTGCAGGGAACGACTATGGCTACACCTTC. It encodes CASSQVAGNDYGYTF.

This chain links TRBV9 with TRBJ1-2; the D gene is possibly TRBD1 (5 bases). The CDR3 extends over 14 amino acids. V was pared by 1 base and J by 7 bases, with 14 bases between. Germline V gene sequence: CDR1 SGDLS, CDR2 YYNGEE. The CDR3 region is CASSVSGTGVGYTF. The CDR3 DNA reads TGTGCCAGCAGCGTATCCGGCACGGGGGTTGGCTACACCTTC.

The chain recombines TRBV5-4 with TRBJ1-2; 11 positions agree with TRBD1. V dropped 4 bases and J dropped 7; count of bases not matched to a gene: 6. The CDR3 contains 14 residues. Germline-derived CDR1 and CDR2 are SGHNT and YYREEE (reference sequence). The CDR3 region is CASSRGQGAFGYTF. The CDR3 DNA follows: TGTGCCAGCAGCCGCGGACAGGGGGCATTTGGCTACACCTTC.

The chain links TRBV2 to TRBJ2-7; 9 nucleotides agree with TRBD1. Germline lookup yields CDR1 SNHLY and CDR2 FYNNEI. This CDR3 comprises 13 residues. Trimming took 5 bases from V and 4 from J; bases not matched to a gene: 3. The CDR3 bases are TGTGCCAGCAGTCGGGACAGGGAGTACGAGCAGTACTTC. Translating it yields CASSRDREYEQYF.

This clone was counted a single time. The rearrangement joins TRBV27 to TRBJ1-5; D remains unclear. The CDR3 loop spans 12 amino acids. Germline-derived CDR1 and CDR2 are MNHEY and SMNVEV (reference sequence). V was pared by 6 bases and J by 6 bases, with 9 bases between. CDR3 region: CASSLPGQPQHF. CDR3 in DNA: TGTGCCAGCAGCTTACCAGGTCAGCCCCAGCATTTT.

The genes are TRBV11-2 and TRBJ2-3, with unresolved D. The germline V and J ends were trimmed by 1 base and 5 bases, with 10 bases remaining between them. The CDR3 has 14 residues. CDR1 and CDR2 (germline): SGHAT, FQNNGV. CDR3 sequence reads: CASSLATTKDTQYF. CDR3 in DNA: TGTGCCAGCAGCTTAGCTACTACCAAAGATACGCAGTATTTT.

The chain employs TRBV13 and TRBJ1-4, with D unresolved. This CDR3 contains 16 residues. Trimming shortened V by 5 bases and J by 6 bases, and 19 bases separated the two germline ends. Germline V gene sequence: CDR1 PRHDT, CDR2 FYEKMQ (reference sequence). CDR3 loop: CASSPRWRTGDEKLFF. The CDR3 coding sequence is TGTGCCAGCAGCCCTCGATGGCGGACGGGAGATGAAAAACTGTTTTTT.

The chain links TRBV11-2 to TRBJ2-4, with 7 bases fitting TRBD1. This CDR3 comprises 15 residues. The germline gives CDR1 SGHAT, CDR2 FQNNGV. Trimming cost V 5 bases and J 7 bases; bases outside gene matches: 11. This CDR3 reads CASSDKTGSWNIQYF. In DNA form, the CDR3 reads TGTGCCAGCAGCGATAAGACAGGGTCCTGGAACATTCAGTACTTC.

As DNA, the CDR3 is TGTGCCAGCAGCCCGGCAATTCTCGGGGATACGCAGTATTTT. Translation gives CASSPAILGDTQYF. The chain is built from TRBV5-6 and TRBJ2-3, with unresolved D. Germline CDR1 SGHDT, CDR2 YYEEEE. Trimming shortened V by 4 bases and J by 6 bases, and 15 bases separated the two germline ends. This CDR3 comprises 14 residues.

The CDR3 is CATSEPGQGENTIYF. The CDR3 nucleotides read TGTGCCACCAGTGAACCGGGACAGGGAGAAAACACCATATATTTT. This chain joins TRBV24-1 and TRBJ1-3; 9 nucleotides match TRBD1. The CDR3 extends over 15 amino acids. Germline CDR1 KGHDR, CDR2 SFDVKD. V shed 4 bases and J 6 bases; nucleotides not matched to a gene: 6.

This clone was recorded only once. The rearrangement links TRBV13 to TRBJ2-1, with 9 positions matching TRBD1. Germline V lookup: CDR1 PRHDT, CDR2 FYEKMQ (reference sequence). This CDR3 spans 16 amino acids. The J segment lost 7 bases and the V segment lost 5 bases, leaving 12 bases of the junction unmatched. CDR3 in amino acids: CASSRRNRGPGNEQFF. CDR3 sequence (DNA): TGTGCCAGCAGCCGTCGGAACAGGGGGCCGGGGAATGAGCAGTTCTTC.

V is TRBV23-1 and J is TRBJ1-1; TRBD1 agrees at 10 bases. TRBV23-1 is reported as an ORF; its role is uncertain. The length of the CDR3 is 18 residues. Losses at the gene ends were 6 bases for V and 3 bases for J; bases not matched to a gene: 16. This CDR3 is CASRRRVRDRGRDTEAFF. The DNA of the CDR3 is TGCGCCAGCAGGCGCCGAGTCCGGGACAGGGGTAGGGACACTGAAGCTTTCTTT.

The chain recombines TRBV7-2 with TRBJ2-2; D is undetermined. Germline lookup yields CDR1 SGHTA and CDR2 FQGNSA. Trimming removed 3 bases at V and 2 bases at J, with 10 bases between. This CDR3 spans 15 amino acids. CDR3 in DNA: TGTGCCAGCAGCTTGGGGAATTCAAACACCGGGGAGCTGTTTTTT. Its protein is CASSLGNSNTGELFF. The whole variable domain, filled in from reference TRBV7-2 and TRBJ2-2, reads GAGVSQSPSNKVTEKGKDVELRCDPISGHTALYWYRQSLGQGLEFLIYFQGNSAPDKSGLPSDRFSAERTGGSVSTLTIQRTQQEDSAVYLCASSLGNSNTGELFFGEGSRLTVL.